Reported below is one T cell receptor (beta chain). What it binds is unknown. This sample is drawn from a study of cytomegalovirus exposure and HLA in healthy donors. From germline, CDR1 is ENHRY and CDR2 SYGVKD. V lost 2 bases, J lost 4 bases, and 8 bases lay in between. The CDR3 has 13 residues. The study's findings and limits: Certain sequence variants were highly shared and formed a cluster, and this cluster was likely a sequencing artifact.

PCR amplification relied on 60 Vbeta primers (plus 13 Jbeta primers). In the source study's methods: A later analysis counted around 80 million unique TCR beta chains, around 10 million shared. Here immunoSEQ multiplex PCR was the method, and the copy in TCRdb shows in-frame clones only, minus some. That table is the source of V, J and clone size, and D and trimming were worked out from the DNA. Here the sample spans about 98,000 clones, around 72% being singletons. Material: PBMCs. The chain employs TRBV10-3 and TRBJ2-5; D is possibly TRBD1 (6 bases). The source of this sequence is a male donor in good health and CMV-seronegative. CDR3 in amino acids: CAISEGRGETQYF. The CDR3 DNA reads as TGTGCCATCAGTGAGGGCAGGGGAGAGACCCAGTACTTC.